The 15 T cell receptor beta chains reported below all come from one sample, sequenced in a study of cytomegalovirus exposure and HLA in healthy donors. Clones were sequenced by immunoSEQ multiplex PCR, and TCRdb holds only the in-frame ones, with some missing. Of approximately 150,000 clones in the sample, around nine tenths were seen once. Sequenced sample: PBMCs. The receptors were gathered from a man aged 18 to 29 in good health and CMV-seropositive.

The rearrangement uses TRBV7-6 and TRBJ2-6, with TRBD1 identical over 9 bases. The J segment lost 1 base and the V segment lost 6 bases, leaving 16 bases of the junction unmatched. CDR3 length: 20 residues. Per germline, CDR1 SGHVS and CDR2 FNYEAQ. The CDR3 loop is CASRLFSGDRELSGANVLTF. The CDR3 DNA reads TGTGCCAGCAGGTTGTTTTCCGGGGACAGGGAACTATCTGGGGCCAACGTCCTGACTTTC. Complete variable domain (other parts from reference TRBV7-6 and TRBJ2-6): GAGVSQSPRYKVTKRGQDVALRCDPISGHVSLYWYRQALGQGPEFLTYFNYEAQQDKSGLPNDRFSAERPEGSISTLTIQRTEQRDSAMYRCASRLFSGDRELSGANVLTFGAGSRLTVL.

The chain employs TRBV5-3 and TRBJ1-2; 10 positions match TRBD1. TRBV5-3 qualifies as an ORF whose function is uncertain. The V segment lost 2 bases and the J segment 6 bases; nucleotides outside the gene matches: 10. The CDR3 runs to 16 residues. For the CDR3, the DNA is TGTGCCAGAAGCTTCGGGCCCGGACAGGGGGATCATGGCTACACCTTC. This gives the protein CARSFGPGQGDHGYTF.

The chain couples TRBV5-5 to TRBJ1-6; no firm D call. This CDR3 spans 12 amino acids. V gave up 7 bases and J gave up 9 bases, with 11 bases separating them. From germline, CDR1 is SGHKS and CDR2 YYEKEE (reference sequence). The chain's CDR3 is CASGGGGSPLHF. The CDR3, as DNA: TGTGCCAGCGGAGGAGGTGGTTCACCCCTCCACTTT.

In its sample, this clone was seen a few times. The chain is built from TRBV5-1 and TRBJ1-4; 12 bases line up with TRBD1. J gave up 5 bases and V 0 bases, and 11 bases lay outside the gene matches. From germline, CDR1 is SGHRS and CDR2 YFSETQ. This CDR3 region has 19 residues. The CDR3 sequence is CASSLVGSGTGGVNEKLFF. The DNA of the CDR3 is TGCGCCAGCAGCTTGGTGGGTTCCGGGACAGGGGGCGTAAATGAAAAACTGTTTTTT.

The V and J genes are TRBV18 and TRBJ1-2; D remains unclear. With 0 bases removed from V and 4 bases from J, the gap between germline ends came to 9 bases. CDR1 and CDR2 from the germline V gene are KGHSH and LQKENI. The CDR3 is 14 residues long. The CDR3 DNA reads as TGTGCCAGCTCACCACCGCAGTCGGGCTATGGCTACACCTTC. Residues: CASSPPQSGYGYTF.

V usage is TRBV5-1 and J usage is TRBJ1-5, with TRBD1 matching over 9 bases. Trimming cost V 1 base and J 7 bases; bases outside gene matches: 15. The length of the CDR3 is 18 residues. Germline loops: CDR1 SGHRS, CDR2 YFSETQ. The CDR3 nucleotides are TGCGCCAGCAGCTTGATTGTCCGGGACAGGGAGCCAAGACAGCCCCAGCATTTT. Amino acids: CASSLIVRDREPRQPQHF.

The CDR3 reads CASRVLGGFTSTDTQYF. CDR3 nucleotides: TGTGCCAGCAGAGTCCTTGGGGGGTTTACTAGCACAGATACGCAGTATTTT. The chain joins TRBV5-6 to TRBJ2-3; weak D call: TRBD2 (6 bases). Trimming shortened V by 5 bases and J by 0 bases, and 19 bases separated the two germline ends. Germline V gene sequence: CDR1 SGHDT, CDR2 YYEEEE. The CDR3 is 17 amino acids. Full variable domain (outside the CDR3, taken from reference TRBV5-6 and TRBJ2-3): DAGVTQSPTHLIKTRGQQVTLRCSPKSGHDTVSWYQQALGQGPQFIFQYYEEEERQRGNFPDRFSGHQFPNYSSELNVNALLLGDSALYLCASRVLGGFTSTDTQYFGPGTRLTVL.

The J gene is TRBJ2-2, the V gene TRBV19; TRBD1 is a possible D gene (5 bases). Germline-derived CDR1 and CDR2 are LNHDA and SQIVND (reference sequence). The length of the CDR3 is 15 residues. The ends were cut back, 7 bases at V and 7 bases at J, with 19 bases in the middle. The CDR3 is CASMEQGGFGGELFF. The CDR3, as DNA: TGTGCCAGTATGGAGCAGGGTGGGTTTGGCGGGGAGCTGTTTTTT.

V is TRBV7-9 and J is TRBJ1-3; TRBD1 might be the D (5 bases). Trimming shortened V by 6 bases and J by 0 bases, and 12 bases separated the two germline ends. This CDR3 has 15 amino acids. The germline gives CDR1 SEHNR, CDR2 FQNEAQ (reference sequence). The CDR3 loop is CASSSQGNSGNTIYF. CDR3 nucleotide sequence: TGTGCCAGCAGTTCGCAGGGCAACTCTGGAAACACCATATATTTT.

V is TRBV19 and J is TRBJ1-5; TRBD1 might be the D (6 bases). CDR3 length equals 14 residues. V lost 6 bases and J lost 4, with 13 bases in between. The germline CDR1 and CDR2 sequences are LNHDA and SQIVND (reference sequence). The CDR3 DNA sequence: TGTGCCAGTAGAAACAGGGATCCAAATCAGCCCCAGCATTTT. Protein sequence: CASRNRDPNQPQHF.

This clone was detected a few times. J is TRBJ1-3 and V is TRBV2, with no clear D. CDR1 SNHLY and CDR2 FYNNEI come from the germline V gene. The length of the CDR3 is 10 residues. Trimming cost V 8 bases and J 7 bases, with 6 bases left between them. CDR3 in amino acids: CASLENTIYF. The CDR3 coding sequence is TGTGCCAGCCTGGAGAACACCATATATTTT.

This chain connects TRBV6-5 to TRBJ1-2; TRBD1 aligns across 9 bases. The germline CDR1 and CDR2 sequences are MNHEY and SVGAGI. The ends lost 2 bases at V and 7 bases at J; junction bases unmatched: 8. CDR3 size: 15 residues. The CDR3, as DNA: TGTGCCAGCAGTTACGGGGGACAGGGCCGGGGTGGCTACACCTTC. This sequence encodes CASSYGGQGRGGYTF.

The chain carries TRBV7-2 and TRBJ2-3, with unresolved D. This CDR3 has 12 residues. V lost 5 bases and J 6 bases, leaving 9 bases between the germline ends. Germline V gene data show CDR1 as SGHTA and CDR2 as FQGNSA. CDR3 loop: CASSPFGDTQYF. The CDR3 DNA follows: TGTGCCAGCAGCCCGTTCGGGGATACGCAGTATTTT.

This clone appeared a single time. The V and J genes are TRBV9 and TRBJ2-7, with 9 bases that match TRBD1. This CDR3 spans 16 amino acids. J was trimmed by 5 bases and V by 1 base; bases with no gene match: 10. Germline lookup yields CDR1 SGDLS and CDR2 YYNGEE. The CDR3 protein is CASSVKSRDRVHEQYF. CDR3 bases: TGTGCCAGCAGCGTAAAATCCCGGGACAGGGTGCACGAGCAGTACTTC.

The chain links TRBV6-5 to TRBJ1-2; no clear D gene. Germline V gene data show CDR1 as MNHEY and CDR2 as SVGAGI. The CDR3 has 14 amino acids. V was clipped by 7 bases and J by 4 bases, with 16 bases between them. In DNA, the CDR3 is TGTGCCAGCACACGGTCAGGCCTACCCTATGGCTACACCTTC. Amino acids: CASTRSGLPYGYTF.